This T cell receptor beta chain was sequenced during a study of OX40 agonist ivuxolimab in advanced cancers. CDR1 and CDR2 from the germline V gene are MDHEN and SYDVKM. The CDR3 has 16 residues. V lost 2 bases to trimming and J lost 5 bases; unmatched junction nucleotides: 5. Only in-frame clones appear in the TCRdb table, and some are missing; sequencing was by immunoSEQ multiplex PCR. The sample holds fewer than 100,000 clones; approximately 92% are singletons and the top ten take 0.19%. Blood was sampled at baseline, cycle 4 day 1, and cycle 7 day 1. The chain joins TRBV28 to TRBJ2-3; TRBD2 agrees at 12 bases. The receptor was derived from an adult with an advanced solid tumor such as melanoma, head and neck, liver or kidney cancer. Material: CD4+ or CD8+ T cells sorted from blood, obtained in a trial of the OX40 agonist ivuxolimab. The CDR3 reads CASSLLAGGPGDTQYF. CDR3 sequence (DNA): TGTGCCAGCAGTTTACTAGCGGGGGGGCCGGGAGATACGCAGTATTTT. The full variable domain, in which reference TRBV28 and TRBJ2-3 provide the parts outside the CDR3, is DVKVTQSSRYLVKRTGEKVFLECVQDMDHENMFWYRQDPGLGLRLIYFSYDVKMKEKGDIPEGYSVSREKKERFSLILESASTNQTSMYLCASSLLAGGPGDTQYFGPGTRLTVL.